This T cell receptor (beta chain) stems from a study of early T cells in non-severe SARS-CoV-2 infection. About the research overall: Bulk RNA taken from unsorted whole blood was sequenced, leaving chains unpaired. Notes on the study in general: Anti-spike CD8 specificities were favored by VDJdb matching, whose results missed private and CD4 specificities.

This clonotype was seen ten or more times. Its cognate antigen is unknown. Individual cDNA molecules were tagged with unique molecular identifiers, the study reported. TCRdb itself ran the 5' RACE reads through MiXCR, one entry per CDR3 protein. The sample gives tens of thousands of distinct CDR3 sequences, roughly 4.9% of which show up once; roughly 3.6% is in the top ten. The germline V gene has CDR1 SGHNT and CDR2 YENEEA. V gave up 2 bases and J gave up 1 base, with 5 bases separating them. The CDR3 spans 13 residues. Sequencing was carried out using whole blood. The sequence was collected from an adult who was a healthcare worker with PCR-confirmed SARS-CoV-2 infection or an uninfected control (not recorded which). The chain uses TRBV11-3 and TRBJ1-1; the D is unclear. This CDR3 is CASSLFKNTEAFF. The DNA of the CDR3 is TGTGCCAGCAGCTTATTCAAGAACACTGAAGCTTTCTTT.